The table lists the clone carrying this T cell receptor (beta chain) with a few counts. Its antigen remains unidentified. This sample was taken from a study of cytomegalovirus exposure and HLA in healthy donors. Regarding the study as a whole: Common viral pathogens seemed to be connected with several of the most significant clusters, according to a later analysis. The listing of approximately 160 TCR beta chains classed them as cytomegalovirus-associated. The availability of immune exposure information extended only to CMV serostatus.

Germline V lookup: CDR1 MDHEN, CDR2 SYDVKM. The ends lost 7 bases at V and 3 bases at J; junction bases unmatched: 11. CDR3 size: 16 residues. With 60 Vbeta and 13 Jbeta primers, the PCR was carried out. Produced via immunoSEQ multiplex PCR; TCRdb's table is partial and in-frame only. The table records some 170,000 clones, over 60% of them present only once. The sequencing sample was made of PBMCs. The source is a woman under 40 in good health and CMV-seronegative. The rearrangement uses TRBV28 and TRBJ2-1, with 8 bases aligning to TRBD2. Written as DNA, the CDR3 is TGTGCCAGCATCCATCGGGGGGGTAGGAACTACAATGAGCAGTTCTTC. This gives the protein CASIHRGGRNYNEQFF.